One and the same sample provided the 21 T cell receptor beta chains below, sequenced in a study of tumor-infiltrating lymphocytes in primary liver carcinoma. RNA isolated from unsorted whole blood supplied the blood RNA, with germline DNA also extracted. Production of TCR beta cDNA used 400 to 600 ng total RNA together with a constant-region primer. Generation of the TCR beta libraries relied on three nested multiplex PCR rounds using slightly modified ARM-PCR. Running roughly 10 cycles apiece, the first two PCR rounds relied on TRBV1-TRBV30 forward primers together with a C-beta reverse primer. TCRdb reanalysed the multiplex PCR reads using MiXCR and keeps one entry per CDR3 protein. The sample includes 300,000 to 400,000 distinct CDR3 sequences, approximately 60% of them seen just once. Input material: peripheral blood. The origin of the receptors is a man aged 40-49 years with primary liver carcinoma and hepatitis B virus infection.

This clonotype was detected many times. The rearrangement uses TRBV6-5 and TRBJ1-2; D gene unclear. This CDR3 comprises 13 residues. Trimming left V 3 bases short and J 1 base short, with 6 bases between. CDR1 is MNHEY, CDR2 SVGAGI, per germline. The CDR3 reads CASSYDRNYGYTF. CDR3 nucleotides: TGTGCCAGCAGTTATGACCGTAACTATGGCTACACCTTC.

Points on this clonotype: This sequence may be a read error, since a much larger clone differs from it by one base. The chain links TRBV6-1 to TRBJ1-1; D is undetermined. The CDR3 runs 13 residues. Germline CDR1 reads MNHNS; CDR2 reads SASEGT. CDR3: CASQQKLNTESFF. Written as DNA, the CDR3 is TGTGCCAGCCAACAGAAGCTGAACACTGAATCTTTCTTT.

Turning to this clonotype: A much more abundant neighbour one base away suggests this may be a read error. V gene TRBV14 combines with J gene TRBJ1-1; D gene ambiguous. V lost 1 base and J lost 4, with 13 bases in between. CDR3 length: 15 amino acids. Germline lookup yields CDR1 SGHDN and CDR2 FVKESK. The chain's CDR3 is CASSQALGFCTEAFF. In DNA form, the CDR3 reads TGTGCCAGCAGCCAAGCCCTGGGGTTCTGCACTGAAGCTTTCTTT.

The chain combines TRBV30 with TRBJ2-7; the D call may be TRBD1 or TRBD2 (5 bases each). Per germline, CDR1 GTSNPN and CDR2 SVGIG (reference sequence). CDR3 size: 15 residues. V dropped 1 base and J dropped 1 base, with 14 bases sitting between them. CDR3: CAWSAGRRLSYEQYF. The CDR3 coding sequence is TGTGCCTGGAGTGCAGGGAGACGCTTATCCTACGAGCAGTACTTC.

This clonotype has at least ten counts. V and J are TRBV6-6 and TRBJ2-7, with a possible D match to TRBD1 (5 bases). V was shortened by 7 bases and J by 2 bases, with 12 bases between the two germline ends. This CDR3 spans 13 amino acids. CDR1 and CDR2 from the germline V gene are MNHNY and SVGAGI (reference sequence). CDR3 sequence reads: CASTVQATYEQYF. The CDR3 DNA reads as TGTGCCAGCACCGTACAGGCTACCTACGAGCAGTACTTC.

On this clonotype itself: It is likely a read error, because the conserved phenylalanine at the end of the CDR3 is missing. This sequence joins TRBV28 and TRBJ2-1; possibly TRBD2 for D (6 bases). The V end lost 4 bases, the J end lost 11 bases, and 21 bases lay between the germline ends. The CDR3 runs 15 residues. Germline V CDR1 and CDR2: MDHEN, SYDVKM. The CDR3 DNA sequence: TGTGCCAGCAGTTCTCCCTCGGGGGTGGGGCCTCAGCAGTTCTAC. As protein: CASSSPSGVGPQQFY.

As concerns this clonotype: This clone may be a read error of a much larger clone one base away. This chain joins TRBV14 and TRBJ2-5; 7 bases line up with TRBD2. The CDR3 contains 19 residues. V dropped 1 base and J dropped 5; count of bases not matched to a gene: 19. Germline V lookup: CDR1 SGHDN, CDR2 FVKESK. CDR3 DNA: TGTGCCAGCAGCCAAGGTGCTGGGAGGGGCGCTTACTTCGGGGAGACCCAGTACTTC. This gives the protein CASSQGAGRGAYFGETQYF.

The chain has TRBV4-2 and TRBJ1-5, with a tentative D call TRBD1 (6 bases). CDR1 is LGHNA and CDR2 is YNFKEQ in the germline V gene. The V end lost 2 bases, the J end lost 5 bases, and 19 bases lay between the germline ends. The CDR3 loop spans 17 amino acids. CDR3 in amino acids: CASSQFAYREGDQPQHF. CDR3 nucleotides: TGTGCCAGCAGCCAATTCGCCTACAGGGAGGGCGATCAGCCCCAGCATTTT.

V gene TRBV28 combines with J gene TRBJ2-7; perhaps D is TRBD1 or TRBD2 (5 bases each). The CDR3 loop spans 14 amino acids. Per the germline V gene, CDR1 is MDHEN and CDR2 is SYDVKM. Trimming took off 4 bases at V and 7 bases at J, with 17 bases between the two ends. This CDR3 reads CASSSSPWGGEQYF. The CDR3 DNA follows: TGTGCCAGCAGTTCCTCCCCTTGGGGCGGGGAGCAGTACTTC.

Remarks on this clonotype: Since a much larger clone is just one base distant, this may be a read error. V usage is TRBV10-1 and J usage is TRBJ2-1, with D perhaps TRBD1 (5 bases). Germline V CDR1 and CDR2: WNHNN, SYGVQD (reference sequence). The CDR3 consists of 16 residues. The V and J ends lost 0 bases and 2 bases respectively, with 11 bases between them. CDR3 residues: CASSESGHGTYNEQFF. The DNA of the CDR3 is TGCGCCAGCAGTGAGTCCGGACATGGTACCTACAATGAGCAGTTCTTC.

This clonotype showed up many times. The V call is TRBV14, the J call TRBJ1-4; tentative D call: TRBD1 (6 bases). CDR1 and CDR2 from the germline V gene are SGHDN and FVKESK. V was trimmed by 5 bases and J by 2 bases, leaving 12 bases between them. The CDR3 consists of 15 residues. The chain's CDR3 is CASSEIQGTNEKLFF. CDR3 nucleotide sequence: TGTGCCAGCAGCGAGATCCAGGGGACTAATGAAAAACTGTTTTTT. Full variable domain (remainder filled in from reference TRBV14 and TRBJ1-4): EAGVTQFPSHSVIEKGQTVTLRCDPISGHDNLYWYRRVMGKEIKFLLHFVKESKQDESGMPNNRFLAERTGGTYSTLKVQPAELEDSGVYFCASSEIQGTNEKLFFGSGTQLSVL.

Of note for this clonotype: A much larger clone differs from this one at a single base, so this may be a read error. V gene TRBV6-6 combines with J gene TRBJ1-5, with 8 nucleotides matching TRBD1. From germline, CDR1 is MNHNY and CDR2 SVGAGI (reference sequence). The CDR3 runs to 14 residues. The CDR3 loop is CPSRKTGADQPQHF. CDR3 DNA: TGTCCCAGCAGGAAGACAGGGGCAGATCAGCCCCAGCATTTT.

This clonotype was recorded at least ten times. The chain carries TRBV6-6 and TRBJ1-4; D may be TRBD1 (6 bases). Germline assignment: CDR1 MNHNY and CDR2 SVGAGI (reference sequence). The CDR3 runs 14 residues. V was clipped by 8 bases and J by 5 bases, with 15 bases between them. The CDR3 reads CASRSGGGNEKLFF. CDR3 DNA: TGTGCCAGCCGCTCGGGGGGGGGCAATGAAAAACTGTTTTTT.

Note on this clonotype: An end of the junction differs from the germline gene, which may be a read error. The chain combines TRBV7-8 with TRBJ2-1; no firm D call. The CDR3 spans 20 residues. The germline V gene encodes CDR1 SGHVS and CDR2 FQNEAQ. This CDR3 reads CVRSPPWLIAGFPSYNEQFF. CDR3 in DNA: TGTGTCAGAAGCCCCCCATGGCTCATAGCTGGATTTCCTTCTTACAACGAGCAGTTCTTC.

As regards this clonotype: A much larger clone lies a single base off, so this may be a read error. The V call is TRBV4-2, the J call TRBJ1-1; D is undetermined. In germline, CDR1 is LGHNA, CDR2 YNFKEQ. CDR3 size: 15 residues. The V and J ends lost 0 bases and 2 bases respectively, with 10 bases between them. The CDR3 DNA is TGTGCCAGCAGCCAAGATTTAACGAGTAACACTGAAGCTTTCTTT. It is translated as CASSQDLTSNTEAFF.

As concerns this clonotype: A much larger clonotype is one base distant, so this may be a read error. V and J are TRBV10-3 and TRBJ2-3; 13 nucleotides agree with TRBD2. Germline V gives CDR1 ENHRY, CDR2 SYGVKD. The CDR3 covers 15 residues. The CDR3 DNA follows: TGTGCCAGCCGGGGACTAGCGGGGAGCACAGATACGCACTATTTT. Translation gives CASRGLAGSTDTHYF.

Notes on this clonotype: This may be a read error, as it is one base from a much larger clone. This sequence joins TRBV4-3 and TRBJ1-4, with D uncertain. The CDR3 length is 16 residues. Looked up from germline, CDR1 is LGHNA and CDR2 is YSLEER. CDR3 DNA sequence: TGCGCCAGCAGGCAAGGTCGGACGCTTCTTAATGAAAAACTGTTTTTT. Encoded protein: CASRQGRTLLNEKLFF.

Of note for this clonotype: Given a much more abundant clone one base away, this may be a read error. The chain recombines TRBV4-1 with TRBJ2-7, with D maybe TRBD1 (5 bases). This CDR3 region has 15 residues. CDR1 and CDR2 from the germline V gene are MGHRA and YSYEKL. The CDR3 coding sequence is TGCGCCAGCAGCCACTTATTCGCAGGGCCCTACGAGCAGCACTTC. Residues: CASSHLFAGPYEQHF.

The rearrangement links TRBV28 to TRBJ2-6; 9 bases are shared with TRBD1. Per the germline V gene, CDR1 is MDHEN and CDR2 is SYDVKM. This CDR3 spans 20 amino acids. With 1 base clipped from V and 0 bases from J, the junction kept 10 bases outside the gene matches. CDR3 DNA: TGTGCCAGCAGTTTATTCTGGGAGGGACAGGGAGACTCTGGGGCCAACGTCCTGACTTTC. It translates to CASSLFWEGQGDSGANVLTF.

This clonotype has just a few counts. The genes are TRBV4-3 and TRBJ2-3; TRBD2 might be the D (6 bases). The V gene lost 9 bases and the J gene lost 4 bases, with 20 bases spanning the gap. The CDR3 is 15 amino acids. In germline, CDR1 is LGHNA, CDR2 YSLEER. The CDR3 sequence is CASSSKAGLADTQYF. In DNA, the CDR3 is TGCGCCAGTAGCTCTAAGGCGGGACTCGCAGATACGCAGTATTTT.

This clonotype turned up a few times. One end of the junction fails to match germline, which may point to a read error. The chain uses TRBV4-3 and TRBJ2-3, with 8 bases matching TRBD1. The CDR3 totals 15 residues. CDR1 is LGHNA and CDR2 is YSLEER in the germline V gene. The CDR3 sequence: CTSSQSDRATDTQYF. CDR3 nucleotides: TGCACCAGCAGCCAATCGGACAGGGCGACAGATACGCAGTATTTT.